This TCR beta chain was sequenced in a study of siplizumab effects on memory and regulatory T cells. Study conclusions and caveats: Under siplizumab, an average approximately 69% of mappable alloreactive CD4+ clones were Treg-derived, compared with more than 25% in controls.

CDR1 SGHDT and CDR2 YYEEEE come from the germline V gene. This CDR3 comprises 11 residues. Trimming took 4 bases from V and 6 from J; bases not matched to a gene: 0. This clone was seen once. The antigen is not known. Clones were read by immunoSEQ multiplex PCR, and TCRdb kept only the in-frame ones, dropping some. The sample lists more than 95,000 clones, 94% occurring once. The sample was non-Treg CD4+ T cells sorted from blood. The chain links TRBV5-6 to TRBJ2-7, with 8 positions matching TRBD2. The TCR sequence derives from a human donor in good health. CDR3 in DNA: TGTGCCAGCAGCCTAGCGGGCGAGCAGTACTTC. Protein: CASSLAGEQYF.